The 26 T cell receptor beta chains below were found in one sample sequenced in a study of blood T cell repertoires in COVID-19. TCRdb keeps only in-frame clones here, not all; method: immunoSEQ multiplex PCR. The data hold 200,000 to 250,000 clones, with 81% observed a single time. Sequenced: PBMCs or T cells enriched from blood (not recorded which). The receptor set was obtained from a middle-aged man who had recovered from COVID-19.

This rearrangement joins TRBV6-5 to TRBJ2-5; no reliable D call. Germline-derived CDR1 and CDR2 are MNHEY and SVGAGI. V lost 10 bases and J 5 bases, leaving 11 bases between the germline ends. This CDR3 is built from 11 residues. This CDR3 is CATLSLETQYF. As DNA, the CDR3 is TGTGCCACCCTATCCCTTGAGACCCAGTACTTC.

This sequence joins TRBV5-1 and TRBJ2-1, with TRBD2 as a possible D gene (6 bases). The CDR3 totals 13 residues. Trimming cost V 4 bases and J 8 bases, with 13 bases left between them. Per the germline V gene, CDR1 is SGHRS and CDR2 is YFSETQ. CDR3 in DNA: TGCGCCAGCAGCGGAACTAGCAACCATGAGCAGTTCTTC. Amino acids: CASSGTSNHEQFF.

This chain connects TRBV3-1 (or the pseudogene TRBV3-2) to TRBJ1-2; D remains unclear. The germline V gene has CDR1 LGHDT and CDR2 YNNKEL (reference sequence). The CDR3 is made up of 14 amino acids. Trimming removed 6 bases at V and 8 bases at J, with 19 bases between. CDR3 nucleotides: TGTGCCAGCAGATACGACCGGGAGGGCTCCGGCTACACCTTC. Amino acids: CASRYDREGSGYTF.

CDR3 sequence reads: CASSTLAADTQYF. The CDR3 DNA is TGTGCCAGTAGTACTTTAGCGGCAGATACGCAGTATTTT. V usage is TRBV19 and J usage is TRBJ2-3; D might be TRBD2 (6 bases). The V gene's germline CDR1 is LNHDA and CDR2 SQIVND (reference sequence). Trimming stripped 4 bases from V and 4 bases from J, with 9 bases between. CDR3 length equals 13 residues.

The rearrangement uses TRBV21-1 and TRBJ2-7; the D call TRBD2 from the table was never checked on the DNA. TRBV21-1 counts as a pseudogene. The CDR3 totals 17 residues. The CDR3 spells CASSKGPSGASSYEQYF. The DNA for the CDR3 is TGTGCCAGCAGCAAAGGGCCTAGCGGGGCAAGCTCCTACGAGCAGTACTTC.

The DNA for the CDR3 is TGCAGCGTTGAAGATAGGGGCAACCCTCTCCAAGAGACCCAGTACTTC. Its protein product is CSVEDRGNPLQETQYF. The rearrangement joins TRBV29-1 to TRBJ2-5, with a tentative D call TRBD1 (5 bases). V lost 0 bases and J 1 base, leaving 15 bases between the germline ends. Germline V CDR1 and CDR2: SQVTM, ANQGSEA. The CDR3 has 16 residues.

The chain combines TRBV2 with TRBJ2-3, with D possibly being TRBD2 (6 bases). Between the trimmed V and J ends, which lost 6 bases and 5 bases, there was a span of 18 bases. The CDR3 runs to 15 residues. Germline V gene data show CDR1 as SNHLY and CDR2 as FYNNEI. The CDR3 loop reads CASRDLAGIGDTQYF. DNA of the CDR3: TGTGCCAGCAGGGACTTGGCGGGGATTGGAGATACGCAGTATTTT.

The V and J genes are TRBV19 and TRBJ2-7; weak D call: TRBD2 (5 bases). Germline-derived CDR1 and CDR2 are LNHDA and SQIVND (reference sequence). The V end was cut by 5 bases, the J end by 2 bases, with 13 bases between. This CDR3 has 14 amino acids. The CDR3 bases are TGTGCCAGTAGTTCCCGGACCGGGACCTACGAGCAGTACTTC. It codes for CASSSRTGTYEQYF.

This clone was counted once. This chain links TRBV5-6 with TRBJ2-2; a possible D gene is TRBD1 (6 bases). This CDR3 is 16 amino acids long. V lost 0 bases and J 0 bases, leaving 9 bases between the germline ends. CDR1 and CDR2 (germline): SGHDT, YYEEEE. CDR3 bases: TGTGCCAGCAGCTTGGGGGCAGGGGCGAACACCGGGGAGCTGTTTTTT. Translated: CASSLGAGANTGELFF. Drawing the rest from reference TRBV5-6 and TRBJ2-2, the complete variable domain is DAGVTQSPTHLIKTRGQQVTLRCSPKSGHDTVSWYQQALGQGPQFIFQYYEEEERQRGNFPDRFSGHQFPNYSSELNVNALLLGDSALYLCASSLGAGANTGELFFGEGSRLTVL.

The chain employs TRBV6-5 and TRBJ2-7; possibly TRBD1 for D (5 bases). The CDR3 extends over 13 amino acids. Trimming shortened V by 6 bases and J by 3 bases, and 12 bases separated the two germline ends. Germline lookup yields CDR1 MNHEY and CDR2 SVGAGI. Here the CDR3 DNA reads TGTGCCAGCAGCGCAGGGCAGTTCTACGAGCAGTACTTC. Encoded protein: CASSAGQFYEQYF.

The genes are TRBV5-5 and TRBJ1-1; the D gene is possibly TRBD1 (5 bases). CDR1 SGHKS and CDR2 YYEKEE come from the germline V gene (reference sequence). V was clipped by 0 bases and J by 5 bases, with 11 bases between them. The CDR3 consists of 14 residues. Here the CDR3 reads CASSLGQSGTEAFF. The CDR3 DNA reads TGTGCCAGCAGCTTGGGACAGTCCGGAACTGAAGCTTTCTTT.

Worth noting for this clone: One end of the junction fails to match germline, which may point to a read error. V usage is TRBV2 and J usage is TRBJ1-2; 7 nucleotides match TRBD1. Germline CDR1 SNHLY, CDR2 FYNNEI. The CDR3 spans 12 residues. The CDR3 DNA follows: TGTGCCAGCAGCGCCACCAGCGACAGGGAGAGATTC. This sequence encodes CASSATSDRERF.

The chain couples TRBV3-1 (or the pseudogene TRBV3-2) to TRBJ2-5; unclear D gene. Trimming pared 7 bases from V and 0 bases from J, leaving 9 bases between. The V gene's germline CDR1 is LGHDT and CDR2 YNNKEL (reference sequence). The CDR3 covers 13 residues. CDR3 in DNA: TGTGCCAGCAATCCTCGGTACCAAGAGACCCAGTACTTC. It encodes CASNPRYQETQYF.

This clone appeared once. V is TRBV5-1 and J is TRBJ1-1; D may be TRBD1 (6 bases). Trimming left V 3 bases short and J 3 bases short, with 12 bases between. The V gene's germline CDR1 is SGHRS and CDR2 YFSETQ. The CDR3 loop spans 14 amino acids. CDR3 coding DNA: TGCGCCAGCAGCTCACAGGGAAGTCACACTGAAGCTTTCTTT. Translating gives CASSSQGSHTEAFF.

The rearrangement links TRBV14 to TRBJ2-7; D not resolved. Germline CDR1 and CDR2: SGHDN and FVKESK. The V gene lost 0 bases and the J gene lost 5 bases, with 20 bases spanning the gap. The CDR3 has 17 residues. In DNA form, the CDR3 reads TGTGCCAGCAGCCAAGATCGTTGGGTCCAAGCGCTTGACGAGCAGTACTTC. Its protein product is CASSQDRWVQALDEQYF.

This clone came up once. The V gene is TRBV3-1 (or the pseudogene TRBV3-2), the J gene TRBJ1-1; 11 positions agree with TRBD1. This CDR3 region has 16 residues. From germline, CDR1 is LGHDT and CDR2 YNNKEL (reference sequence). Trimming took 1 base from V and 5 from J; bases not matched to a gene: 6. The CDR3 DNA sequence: TGTGCCAGCAGCCAAGGGGACAGGGGGATGTATACTGAAGCTTTCTTT. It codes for CASSQGDRGMYTEAFF.

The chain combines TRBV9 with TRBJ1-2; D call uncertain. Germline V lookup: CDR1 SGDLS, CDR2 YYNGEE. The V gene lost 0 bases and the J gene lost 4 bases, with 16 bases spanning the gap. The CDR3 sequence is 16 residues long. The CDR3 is CASSVDIAGISYGYTF. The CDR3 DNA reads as TGTGCCAGCAGCGTAGATATTGCGGGGATATCCTATGGCTACACCTTC. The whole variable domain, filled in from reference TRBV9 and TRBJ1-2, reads DSGVTQTPKHLITATGQRVTLRCSPRSGDLSVYWYQQSLDQGLQFLIQYYNGEERAKGNILERFSAQQFPDLHSELNLSSLELGDSALYFCASSVDIAGISYGYTFGSGTRLTVV.

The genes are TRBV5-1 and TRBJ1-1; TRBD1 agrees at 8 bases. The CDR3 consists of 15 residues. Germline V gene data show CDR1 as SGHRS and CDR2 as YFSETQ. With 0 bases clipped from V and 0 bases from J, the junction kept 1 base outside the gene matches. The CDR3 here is CASSLGQGMNTEAFF. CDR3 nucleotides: TGCGCCAGCAGCTTGGGACAGGGGATGAACACTGAAGCTTTCTTT.

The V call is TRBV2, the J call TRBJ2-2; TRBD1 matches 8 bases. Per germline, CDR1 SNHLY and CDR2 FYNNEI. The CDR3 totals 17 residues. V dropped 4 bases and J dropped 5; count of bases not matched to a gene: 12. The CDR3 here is CASSGDLGQGRTGELFF. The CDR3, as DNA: TGTGCCAGCAGTGGAGACCTCGGACAGGGTCGAACCGGGGAGCTGTTTTTT.

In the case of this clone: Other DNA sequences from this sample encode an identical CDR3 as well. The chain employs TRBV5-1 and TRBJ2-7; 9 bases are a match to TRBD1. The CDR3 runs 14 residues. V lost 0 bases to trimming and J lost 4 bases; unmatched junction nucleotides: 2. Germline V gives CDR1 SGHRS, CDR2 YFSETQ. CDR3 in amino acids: CASSLAQGAYEQYF. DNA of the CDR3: TGCGCCAGCAGCTTGGCACAGGGGGCTTACGAGCAGTACTTC.

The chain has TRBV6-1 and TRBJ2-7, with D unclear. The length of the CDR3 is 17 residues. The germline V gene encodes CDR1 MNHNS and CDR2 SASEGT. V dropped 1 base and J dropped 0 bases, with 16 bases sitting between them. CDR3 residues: CASSEEVGRLRSYEQYF. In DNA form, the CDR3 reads TGTGCCAGCAGTGAAGAGGTTGGCAGGCTTCGCTCCTACGAGCAGTACTTC.

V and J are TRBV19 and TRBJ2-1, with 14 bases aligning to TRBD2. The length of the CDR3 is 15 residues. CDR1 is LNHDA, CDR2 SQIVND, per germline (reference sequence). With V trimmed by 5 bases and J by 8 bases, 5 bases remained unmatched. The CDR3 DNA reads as TGTGCCAGTAGTCCCCGGACTAGCGGGGGGTATGAGCAGTTCTTC. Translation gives CASSPRTSGGYEQFF.

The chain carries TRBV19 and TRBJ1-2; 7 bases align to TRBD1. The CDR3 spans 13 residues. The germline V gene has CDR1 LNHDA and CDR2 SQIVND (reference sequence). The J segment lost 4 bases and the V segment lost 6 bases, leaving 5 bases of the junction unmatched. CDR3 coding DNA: TGTGCCAGTAGCCGGGACAGTACCTATGGCTACACCTTC. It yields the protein CASSRDSTYGYTF.

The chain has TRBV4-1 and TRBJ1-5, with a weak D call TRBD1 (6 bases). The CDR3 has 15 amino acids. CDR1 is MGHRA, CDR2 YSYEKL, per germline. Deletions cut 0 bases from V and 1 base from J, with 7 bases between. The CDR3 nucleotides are TGCGCCAGCAGCCAAGATGGGGGCAGCAATCAGCCCCAGCATTTT. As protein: CASSQDGGSNQPQHF.

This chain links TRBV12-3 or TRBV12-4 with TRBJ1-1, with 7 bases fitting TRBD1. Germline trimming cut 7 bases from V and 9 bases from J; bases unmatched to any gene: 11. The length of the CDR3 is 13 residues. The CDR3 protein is CASIPEGTDKAFF. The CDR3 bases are TGTGCCAGCATCCCAGAGGGGACAGATAAAGCTTTCTTT.

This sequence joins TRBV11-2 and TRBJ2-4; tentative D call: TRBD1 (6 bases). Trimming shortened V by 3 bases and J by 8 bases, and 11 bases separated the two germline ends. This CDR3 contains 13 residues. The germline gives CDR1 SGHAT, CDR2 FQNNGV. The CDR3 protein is CASSFRGVDIQYF. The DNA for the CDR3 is TGTGCCAGCAGCTTCAGGGGTGTGGACATTCAGTACTTC.